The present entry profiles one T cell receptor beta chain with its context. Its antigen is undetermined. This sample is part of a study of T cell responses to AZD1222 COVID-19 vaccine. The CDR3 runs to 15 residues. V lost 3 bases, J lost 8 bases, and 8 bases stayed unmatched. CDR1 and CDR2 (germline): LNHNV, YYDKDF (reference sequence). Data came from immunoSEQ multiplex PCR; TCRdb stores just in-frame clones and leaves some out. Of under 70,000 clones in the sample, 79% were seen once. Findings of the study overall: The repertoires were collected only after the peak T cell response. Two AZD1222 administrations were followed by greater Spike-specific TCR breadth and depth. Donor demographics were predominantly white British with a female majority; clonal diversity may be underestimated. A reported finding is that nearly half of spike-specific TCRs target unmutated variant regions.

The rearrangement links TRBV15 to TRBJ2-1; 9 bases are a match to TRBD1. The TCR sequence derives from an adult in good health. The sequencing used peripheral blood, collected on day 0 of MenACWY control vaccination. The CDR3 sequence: CATSSWGDREDEQFF. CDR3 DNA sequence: TGTGCCACCAGCAGCTGGGGGGACAGGGAGGATGAGCAGTTCTTC.